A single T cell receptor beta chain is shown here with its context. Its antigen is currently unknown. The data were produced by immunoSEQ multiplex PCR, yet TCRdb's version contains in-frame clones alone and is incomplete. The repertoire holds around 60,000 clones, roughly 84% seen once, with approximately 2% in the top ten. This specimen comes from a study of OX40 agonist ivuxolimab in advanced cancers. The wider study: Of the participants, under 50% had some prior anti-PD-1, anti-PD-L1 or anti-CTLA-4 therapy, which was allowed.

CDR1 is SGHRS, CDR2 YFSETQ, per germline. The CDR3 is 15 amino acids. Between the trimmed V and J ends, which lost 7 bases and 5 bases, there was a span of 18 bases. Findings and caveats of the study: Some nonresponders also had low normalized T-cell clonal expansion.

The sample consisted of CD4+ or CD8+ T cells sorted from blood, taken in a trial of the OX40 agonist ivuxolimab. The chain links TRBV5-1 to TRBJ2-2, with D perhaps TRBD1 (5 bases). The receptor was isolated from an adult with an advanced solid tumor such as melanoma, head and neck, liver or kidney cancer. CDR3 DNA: TGCGCCAGCCGTGAGCAGGCAGGGTTTACCGGGGAGCTGTTTTTT. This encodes CASREQAGFTGELFF.